This T cell receptor (beta chain) was sequenced during a study of regulatory T cells in long-lasting Graves disease. This clonotype showed up many times. Its cognate antigen is unknown. Time point indicated: newly diagnosed GD, antithyroid drugs for less than 3 months. There was RNA extracted from PBMCs, and the TCR library was made from it. The study, taken as a whole, reports: The TCR repertoire of persistent Graves' patients was less diverse than that of newly diagnosed ones.

The TCR beta library used iRepertoire HTBI primers with Arm-PCR amplification of CDR3. TCRdb independently ran MiXCR on the multiplex PCR reads; one entry per CDR3 protein. The sample shows about 470,000 distinct CDR3 sequences, about 16% of them seen only once. This CDR3 is built from 14 residues. Deletions cut 3 bases from V and 4 bases from J, with 10 bases between. This sample was also put to use in a study of T cells in Graves' hyperthyroidism and ophthalmopathy.

The sample was peripheral blood mononuclear cells (PBMCs), taken at new diagnosis, from a patient treated with antithyroid drugs. This TCR was recovered from a woman in her 30s with Graves disease. V is TRBV12-3 or TRBV12-4 and J is TRBJ1-5, with D possibly matching TRBD1 (6 bases). The CDR3 spells CASSFQGLNQPQHF. DNA of the CDR3: TGTGCCAGCAGTTTTCAGGGGCTTAATCAGCCCCAGCATTTT.